This T cell receptor beta chain originates from a study of T cell responses to AZD1222 COVID-19 vaccine. Germline V CDR1 and CDR2: MNHNY, SVGAGI (reference sequence). The ends lost 6 bases at V and 5 bases at J; junction bases unmatched: 10. The CDR3 sequence is 15 residues long. Data came from immunoSEQ multiplex PCR; TCRdb stores just in-frame clones and leaves some out. The sample lists over 150,000 clones, about 87% seen once, with around 3% in the top ten. Study-wide points: Repertoires were collected only later (after the peak T cell response had occurred). Across spike, vaccine-associated CD4 TCRs were found, dominant at 160-218 and 743-854. Mostly white British, mostly female donors; authors suggested clonal diversity may be underestimated. The reported proportion of spike-specific TCRs targeting unmutated variant regions was nearly half.

Points on this clone: Its antigen is still unknown.

The sequence derives from an adult in good health. This chain connects TRBV6-6 to TRBJ2-1, with 7 bases aligning to TRBD1. Sequencing was performed on peripheral blood, taken on day 0 of AZD1222 vaccination. This CDR3 reads CASRQTGKENNEQFF. The DNA for the CDR3 is TGTGCCAGCAGACAGACAGGGAAGGAGAACAATGAGCAGTTCTTC.